This passage covers 28 T cell receptor beta chains from one sample sequenced in a study of identical twins. TCRdb independently ran MiXCR on the 5' RACE reads; one entry per CDR3 protein. Of about 220,000 distinct CDR3 sequences in the sample, less than 10% are singletons; the top ten hold 5% to 5.5%. Sequencing input: memory (CD45RO+) T cells sorted from blood. The receptors were gathered from a young woman in good health.

The chain has TRBV27 and TRBJ2-5, with 8 bases lining up with TRBD1. Trimming took 6 bases from V and 2 from J; bases not matched to a gene: 8. The length of the CDR3 is 15 residues. The germline gives CDR1 MNHEY, CDR2 SMNVEV (reference sequence). CDR3 region: CASRRQGNFQETQYF. The DNA for the CDR3 is TGTGCCAGCAGGAGACAGGGGAATTTTCAAGAGACCCAGTACTTC.

In its sample, this clonotype was seen a few times. This sequence joins TRBV20-1 and TRBJ1-3, with D unresolved. The CDR3 is 13 residues long. CDR1 DFQATT and CDR2 SNEGSKA come from the germline V gene (reference sequence). With 5 bases removed from V and 4 bases from J, the gap between germline ends came to 12 bases. Here the CDR3 reads CSALRPGGNTIYF. The CDR3 DNA sequence: TGCAGTGCTCTCAGACCGGGGGGAAACACCATATATTTT.

This clonotype was seen ten or more times. The chain carries TRBV12-3 or TRBV12-4 and TRBJ1-1; D gene ambiguous. The CDR3 loop spans 14 amino acids. Trimming took off 6 bases at V and 4 bases at J, with 15 bases between the two ends. Here the CDR3 DNA reads TGTGCCAGCAGCACCCCTTTCGGGAGCACTGAAGCTTTCTTT. This codes for CASSTPFGSTEAFF.

This clonotype was seen only a few times. This chain uses TRBV12-3 or TRBV12-4 with TRBJ2-4; 8 bases are a match to TRBD1. V shed 5 bases and J 1 base; nucleotides not matched to a gene: 4. This CDR3 region has 15 residues. The CDR3 coding sequence is TGTGCCAGCAGTGCAACAGGGGGTGCCAAAAACATTCAGTACTTC. Its protein product is CASSATGGAKNIQYF.

This clonotype was counted many times. CDR3 DNA: TGCGCCAGCAGCTTGTGGGGCTACAATGAGCAGTTCTTC. This encodes CASSLWGYNEQFF. The rearrangement joins TRBV5-1 to TRBJ2-1; D gene ambiguous. This CDR3 has 13 residues. Germline lookup yields CDR1 SGHRS and CDR2 YFSETQ. V gave up 1 base and J gave up 3 bases, with 5 bases separating them.

This sequence joins TRBV6-5 and TRBJ1-1; unclear D gene. The CDR3 consists of 13 residues. Looked up from germline, CDR1 is MNHEY and CDR2 is SVGAGI. Trimming removed 2 bases from V and 2 bases from J, with 6 bases in between. Written as DNA, the CDR3 is TGTGCCAGCAGTTACATGGATAACACTGAAGCTTTCTTT. Translated, it gives CASSYMDNTEAFF.

V and J are TRBV20-1 and TRBJ2-7; 14 nucleotides line up with TRBD2. V gave up 6 bases and J gave up 3 bases; unmatched junction bases: 7. CDR3 length: 15 amino acids. Germline values: CDR1 DFQATT, CDR2 SNEGSKA (reference sequence). CDR3 sequence: CSAFRTSGGHYEQYF. CDR3 coding DNA: TGCAGTGCGTTTCGGACTAGCGGGGGGCACTACGAGCAGTACTTC.

CDR3 bases: TGTGCCAGCAGCCTTTATGGGGGGGGACAAAATCGCGAGCAGTACTTC. It yields the protein CASSLYGGGQNREQYF. The chain links TRBV7-2 to TRBJ2-7, with D possibly matching TRBD2 (7 bases). The germline gives CDR1 SGHTA, CDR2 FQGNSA. V dropped 5 bases and J dropped 6 bases, with 23 bases sitting between them. CDR3 size: 16 residues.

This sequence joins TRBV7-6 and TRBJ2-3; TRBD1 agrees at 9 bases. Germline V gene lookup returns CDR1 SGHVS and CDR2 FNYEAQ. The junction had 7 bases not matched to a gene; V was cut back by 5 bases and J by 4 bases. This CDR3 is built from 15 residues. Here the CDR3 reads CASSTWTGAPDTQYF. Written as DNA, the CDR3 is TGTGCCAGCAGCACCTGGACAGGGGCCCCAGATACGCAGTATTTT.

In this sample, this clonotype turned up a few times. The V gene is TRBV9, the J gene TRBJ2-3; D unresolved. Trimming left V 0 bases short and J 4 bases short, with 9 bases between. CDR1 SGDLS and CDR2 YYNGEE come from the germline V gene. The CDR3 has 14 residues. The CDR3 loop reads CASSVGLIADTQYF. CDR3 sequence (DNA): TGTGCCAGCAGCGTAGGGCTAATTGCAGATACGCAGTATTTT.

The chain couples TRBV7-9 to TRBJ1-3; tentatively, D is TRBD1 (6 bases). Germline V gene data show CDR1 as SEHNR and CDR2 as FQNEAQ (reference sequence). V was pared by 4 bases and J by 0 bases, with 10 bases between. The CDR3 totals 15 residues. Here the CDR3 DNA reads TGTGCCAGCAGCTATACAGGGTCCTCTGGAAACACCATATATTTT. Translating it yields CASSYTGSSGNTIYF. Looking up the rest from reference TRBV7-9 and TRBJ1-3 gives the full variable domain: DTGVSQNPRHKITKRGQNVTFRCDPISEHNRLYWYRQTLGQGPEFLTYFQNEAQLEKSRLLSDRFSAERPKGSFSTLEIQRTEQGDSAMYLCASSYTGSSGNTIYFGEGSWLTVV.

About this clonotype: One junction end does not reproduce the germline sequence, and a read error may be involved. The V call is TRBV20-1, the J call TRBJ2-5; D might be TRBD2 (6 bases). This CDR3 spans 13 amino acids. The germline V gene encodes CDR1 DFQATT and CDR2 SNEGSKA (reference sequence). This chain's CDR3 is CSANYPGGEAQYF. Here the CDR3 DNA reads TGCAGTGCTAACTACCCCGGGGGAGAGGCCCAGTACTTC.

This clonotype was counted between two and nine times. The V gene is TRBV19, the J gene TRBJ2-7; D is unclear. The CDR3 spans 14 residues. The germline CDR1 and CDR2 sequences are LNHDA and SQIVND (reference sequence). Trimming stripped 5 bases from V and 7 bases from J, with 18 bases between. The CDR3 sequence is CASSVLDTPGEQYF. The CDR3, as DNA: TGTGCCAGTAGTGTACTTGATACCCCCGGGGAGCAGTACTTC.

This clonotype was detected only a few times. The chain couples TRBV12-3 or TRBV12-4 to TRBJ2-1, with 7 positions matching TRBD2. The ends lost 3 bases at V and 0 bases at J; junction bases unmatched: 5. The CDR3 covers 16 residues. The CDR3 protein is CASSFASGSSYNEQFF. The DNA for the CDR3 is TGTGCCAGCAGTTTTGCTAGCGGAAGCTCCTACAATGAGCAGTTCTTC.

In this sample, this clonotype turned up many times. V is TRBV7-2 and J is TRBJ2-1; 13 nucleotides agree with TRBD2. Germline CDR1 reads SGHTA; CDR2 reads FQGNSA. The CDR3 covers 16 residues. The trim removed 10 bases at V and 8 bases at J, leaving 14 bases unmatched. The CDR3 DNA sequence: TGTGCCACTCCAATGAGGACTAGCGGGGGCCGCCATGAGCAGTTCTTC. Translation: CATPMRTSGGRHEQFF.

This clonotype was detected ten times or more. The gene calls are TRBV29-1 and TRBJ2-1, with 11 positions matching TRBD2. This CDR3 comprises 17 residues. CDR1 and CDR2 (germline): SQVTM, ANQGSEA. The V and J ends lost 2 bases and 4 bases, in that order; junction bases with no gene match: 10. The CDR3 reads CSVEKGLAANIYNEQFF. CDR3 in DNA: TGCAGCGTTGAAAAGGGACTAGCGGCCAATATTTACAATGAGCAGTTCTTC.

This clonotype was found many times. This chain joins TRBV12-3 or TRBV12-4 and TRBJ2-3; unclear D gene. V gave up 0 bases and J gave up 1 base, with 5 bases separating them. The CDR3 has 14 amino acids. The CDR3 loop reads CASSLARGTDTQYF. The CDR3 nucleotides are TGTGCCAGCAGTTTAGCCCGGGGCACAGATACGCAGTATTTT.

As regards this clonotype: Relative to the germline gene, one junction end is altered; a read error may explain this. J is TRBJ2-3 and V is TRBV19; 8 bases map to TRBD2. Germline V gene lookup returns CDR1 LNHDA and CDR2 SQIVND (reference sequence). This CDR3 has 14 residues. The CDR3 coding sequence is TGTGCCAGCAGTACTAGCGGATCAATCTATACGCAGTATTTT. Encoded protein: CASSTSGSIYTQYF. Supplemented by reference TRBV19 and TRBJ2-3, the full variable domain reads DGGITQSPKYLFRKEGQNVTLSCEQNLNHDAMYWYRQDPGQGLRLIYYSQIVNDFQKGDIAEGYSVSREKKESFPLTVTSAQKNPTAFYLCASSTSGSIYTQYFGPGTRLTVL.

There are a few counts of this clonotype. The chain employs TRBV2 and TRBJ2-1, with D perhaps TRBD2 (7 bases). In germline, CDR1 is SNHLY, CDR2 FYNNEI. This CDR3 contains 14 residues. V lost 5 bases and J 4 bases, leaving 12 bases between the germline ends. The CDR3 sequence: CASSIAGAYNEQFF. The CDR3, as DNA: TGTGCCAGCAGTATTGCGGGGGCATACAATGAGCAGTTCTTC.

V gene TRBV27 combines with J gene TRBJ2-3; 15 positions agree with TRBD2. Germline lookup yields CDR1 MNHEY and CDR2 SMNVEV (reference sequence). The CDR3 has 18 residues. V was clipped by 5 bases and J by 0 bases; unmatched bases: 6. CDR3 loop: CASSRGTSGRQSTDTQYF. Written as DNA, the CDR3 is TGTGCCAGCAGTCGCGGGACTAGCGGGAGGCAGAGCACAGATACGCAGTATTTT.

The chain couples TRBV7-9 to TRBJ2-7; the D gene is possibly TRBD2 (6 bases). Germline CDR1 reads SEHNR; CDR2 reads FQNEAQ (reference sequence). The CDR3 is 14 residues long. V was pared by 3 bases and J by 2 bases, with 11 bases between. CDR3: CASSFLEGPYEQYF. The CDR3 nucleotides are TGTGCCAGCAGCTTTCTGGAGGGCCCCTACGAGCAGTACTTC.

The V and J genes are TRBV7-9 and TRBJ2-7; no clear D gene. This CDR3 contains 13 residues. In germline, CDR1 is SEHNR, CDR2 FQNEAQ (reference sequence). The V end lost 4 bases, the J end lost 6 bases, and 13 bases lay between the germline ends. CDR3 nucleotides: TGTGCCAGCAGCTCGGGCTTTCCGGCCGAGCAGTACTTC. It yields the protein CASSSGFPAEQYF.

This clonotype was observed a handful of times. V gene TRBV10-3 combines with J gene TRBJ2-2; D unresolved. CDR1 is ENHRY, CDR2 SYGVKD, per germline. Trimming shortened V by 4 bases and J by 6 bases, and 3 bases separated the two germline ends. The CDR3 totals 11 residues. The CDR3 here is CAISGAGELFF. The DNA for the CDR3 is TGTGCCATCAGTGGCGCCGGGGAGCTGTTTTTT.

This clonotype was recorded a few times. The chain carries TRBV10-3 and TRBJ2-2; 8 nucleotides match TRBD2. The CDR3 sequence is 14 residues long. J lost 2 bases, V lost 6 bases, and 2 bases had no gene match. The V gene's germline CDR1 is ENHRY and CDR2 SYGVKD. The CDR3 DNA reads TGTGCCATCAGGAGCGGGGGTAACACCGGGGAGCTGTTTTTT. Protein: CAIRSGGNTGELFF.

The chain links TRBV20-1 to TRBJ2-3, with 10 bases identical to TRBD2. Germline CDR1 DFQATT, CDR2 SNEGSKA (reference sequence). CDR3 length equals 13 residues. Losses at the gene ends were 6 bases for V and 4 bases for J; bases not matched to a gene: 4. The CDR3 nucleotides read TGCAGTGCCTTAGCGGGGGGACCAGATACGCAGTATTTT. Its translation: CSALAGGPDTQYF.

This clonotype came up a few times. The chain couples TRBV7-8 to TRBJ2-1; 8 bases fit TRBD2. The CDR3 runs to 17 residues. Germline lookup yields CDR1 SGHVS and CDR2 FQNEAQ. With V trimmed by 5 bases and J by 5 bases, 14 bases remained unmatched. CDR3: CASSISWVSGKNNEQFF. In DNA, the CDR3 is TGTGCCAGCAGCATCAGTTGGGTTAGCGGGAAAAACAATGAGCAGTTCTTC.

The chain joins TRBV19 to TRBJ2-7; 7 bases align to TRBD2. This CDR3 comprises 15 residues. Trimming took 7 bases from V and 4 from J; bases not matched to a gene: 13. Germline-derived CDR1 and CDR2 are LNHDA and SQIVND (reference sequence). CDR3 sequence (DNA): TGTGCCAGTAAGAGGAAGCGGGATGGGGTTTACGAGCAGTACTTC. Protein product: CASKRKRDGVYEQYF.

The V call is TRBV29-1, the J call TRBJ2-3; 12 nucleotides line up with TRBD2. V dropped 5 bases and J dropped 5; count of bases not matched to a gene: 11. Per germline, CDR1 SQVTM and CDR2 ANQGSEA. The CDR3 covers 16 residues. CDR3 in amino acids: CSVQTSGSRAGDTQYF. The CDR3 nucleotides read TGCAGCGTTCAGACTAGCGGGAGTCGAGCGGGAGATACGCAGTATTTT.